This passage covers 27 T cell receptor beta chains from one sample sequenced in a study of T cells in Graves' hyperthyroidism and ophthalmopathy. RNA transcripts yielded amplified TCR beta CDR3 regions. Initially, a first-round RT-PCR of the TCR CDR3 employed the HTBI primer set. TCRdb recomputed calls from the multiplex PCR reads with MiXCR, one row per CDR3 protein. This table holds 33,000 or so distinct CDR3 sequences, 40% to 55% found once. The sequencing sample was made of blood. The receptors were gathered from a woman in her fifties or sixties with Graves' hyperthyroidism that later progressed to Graves' ophthalmopathy.

V gene TRBV20-1 combines with J gene TRBJ1-5; D unclear. CDR1 and CDR2 (germline): DFQATT, SNEGSKA (reference sequence). Trimming left V 3 bases short and J 3 bases short, with 9 bases between. The CDR3 totals 13 residues. The CDR3 region has the DNA TGCAGTGCTAGTTACGGCCCCAATCAGCCCCAGCATTTT. Amino acids: CSASYGPNQPQHF.

This clonotype was recorded many times. The genes are TRBV4-1 and TRBJ2-5; D not resolved. Trimming took off 1 base at V and 1 base at J, with 4 bases between the two ends. CDR1 and CDR2 from the germline V gene are MGHRA and YSYEKL. CDR3 length equals 13 residues. The CDR3 DNA sequence: TGCGCCAGCAGCCAAGGGACCCAAGAGACCCAGTACTTC. Protein product: CASSQGTQETQYF.

The chain is built from TRBV9 and TRBJ2-3; D is undetermined. The CDR3 runs to 14 residues. Germline V CDR1 and CDR2: SGDLS, YYNGEE. V was trimmed by 0 bases and J by 3 bases, leaving 8 bases between them. CDR3 in DNA: TGTGCCAGCAGCGTAGGGACGCAAACAGATACGCAGTATTTT. This sequence encodes CASSVGTQTDTQYF.

This clonotype is medium-sized within its sample. This chain uses TRBV19 with TRBJ1-2; weak D call: TRBD1 (6 bases). The length of the CDR3 is 13 residues. Germline loops: CDR1 LNHDA, CDR2 SQIVND (reference sequence). The V end was cut by 10 bases, the J end by 1 base, with 13 bases between. The CDR3 nucleotides read TGTGCCACCGCCCGGGGACATAACTATGGCTACACCTTC. Amino acids: CATARGHNYGYTF.

J is TRBJ1-2 and V is TRBV7-2; no reliable D call. This CDR3 comprises 21 residues. Germline loops: CDR1 SGHTA, CDR2 FQGNSA. V lost 5 bases and J lost 6, with 37 bases in between. DNA of the CDR3: TGTGCCAGCAGCCCTACGGCTAGTATCGGAGCAGATACAAAAAGGAAAGATGGCTACACCTTC. Protein product: CASSPTASIGADTKRKDGYTF.

The sample holds one count of this clonotype. The V call is TRBV12-3 or TRBV12-4, the J call TRBJ1-3, with D possibly matching TRBD1 (5 bases). V was cut by 6 bases and J by 1 base, with 13 bases left in between. The CDR3 totals 15 residues. The CDR3 here is CASSLSTESGNTIYF. CDR3 nucleotide sequence: TGTGCCAGCAGCCTATCGACAGAGTCTGGAAACACCATATATTTT.

This clonotype was recorded many times. In DNA form, the CDR3 reads TGCGCCAGCAGCATCGGCCCAACTAATGAAAAACTGTTTTTT. It yields the protein CASSIGPTNEKLFF. The chain couples TRBV5-1 to TRBJ1-4, with D unresolved. V was clipped by 4 bases and J by 0 bases, with 7 bases between them. The CDR3 covers 14 residues. The V gene's germline CDR1 is SGHRS and CDR2 YFSETQ.

The V and J genes are TRBV10-3 and TRBJ1-1; D not certain. The ends were cut back, 6 bases at V and 7 bases at J, with 12 bases in the middle. The CDR3 contains 12 residues. Per the germline V gene, CDR1 is ENHRY and CDR2 is SYGVKD. CDR3 DNA: TGTGCCATCAGCCCTGACAAGAATGAAGCTTTCTTT. It is translated as CAISPDKNEAFF.

The rearrangement links TRBV20-1 to TRBJ1-2, with D uncertain. V lost 0 bases and J lost 8, with 7 bases in between. There are 11 residues in the CDR3. CDR1 is DFQATT, CDR2 SNEGSKA, per germline (reference sequence). In DNA form, the CDR3 reads TGCAGTGCTAGAGACTGGGAGGGCTACACCTTC. This encodes CSARDWEGYTF.

The gene calls are TRBV20-1 and TRBJ1-5; 10 nucleotides align to TRBD1. The V gene end was trimmed by 6 bases and the J gene end by 4 bases; junction bases not matched to a gene: 3. The CDR3 covers 13 residues. Germline CDR1 and CDR2: DFQATT and SNEGSKA (reference sequence). CDR3: CSAGGQGNQPQHF. The DNA for the CDR3 is TGCAGTGCCGGGGGACAGGGGAATCAGCCCCAGCATTTT.

The chain links TRBV20-1 to TRBJ2-7; TRBD2 agrees at 11 bases. Germline V gene lookup returns CDR1 DFQATT and CDR2 SNEGSKA (reference sequence). This CDR3 has 16 residues. The V and J ends lost 5 bases and 2 bases, in that order; junction bases with no gene match: 11. In DNA form, the CDR3 reads TGCAGTGCTCAGAGGTTGACTAGCGGGGCTACCTACGAGCAGTACTTC. Residues: CSAQRLTSGATYEQYF.

In the case of this clonotype: The CDR3 does not close with the conserved phenylalanine or tryptophan, likely indicating a read error. The gene calls are TRBV20-1 and TRBJ2-1, with TRBD2 matching over 7 bases. Germline V gene data show CDR1 as DFQATT and CDR2 as SNEGSKA (reference sequence). The CDR3 is made up of 15 amino acids. CDR3 nucleotide sequence: TGCAGTGGAGTAGCGGGCGGGAGCTCCTACGATGAGCAGTTCTTA. It translates to CSGVAGGSSYDEQFL.

This clonotype was counted ten times or more. V is TRBV7-9 and J is TRBJ2-3; 8 bases fit TRBD1. Germline-derived CDR1 and CDR2 are SEHNR and FQNEAQ (reference sequence). CDR3 size: 21 residues. J lost 2 bases, V lost 5 bases, and 24 bases had no gene match. The CDR3 coding sequence is TGTGCCAGCAGCAGCCCTCCCCAGGGGGCTTACGGTAGCAGCTACACAGATACGCAGTATTTT. Its translation is CASSSPPQGAYGSSYTDTQYF.

This clonotype was observed many times. The chain carries TRBV4-3 and TRBJ1-2; the D is unclear. Between the trimmed V and J ends, which lost 4 bases and 5 bases, there was a span of 23 bases. CDR1 and CDR2 (germline): LGHNA, YSLEER. This CDR3 has 17 residues. CDR3 bases: TGCGCCAGCAGCCCTGGTGGGTCCGGGTTGGGGTTTTATGGCTACACCTTC. This gives the protein CASSPGGSGLGFYGYTF.

The chain has TRBV10-1 and TRBJ2-5, with D maybe TRBD1 (5 bases). The CDR3 is 13 amino acids. Germline V gene data show CDR1 as WNHNN and CDR2 as SYGVQD (reference sequence). The V gene lost 3 bases and the J gene lost 3 bases, with 8 bases spanning the gap. CDR3 in DNA: TGCGCCAGCAGTGATCTCAGGGAAGAGACCCAGTACTTC. It encodes CASSDLREETQYF.

V and J are TRBV10-3 and TRBJ1-4, with D possibly being TRBD1 (5 bases). Germline V lookup: CDR1 ENHRY, CDR2 SYGVKD. The CDR3 has 16 amino acids. V was cut by 1 base and J by 5 bases, with 14 bases left in between. CDR3 in amino acids: CAISEFPGIRNEKLFF. The CDR3 bases are TGTGCCATCAGTGAGTTTCCAGGGATCAGGAATGAAAAACTGTTTTTT.

The chain uses TRBV11-2 and TRBJ2-3, with a tentative D call TRBD2 (5 bases). The CDR3 extends over 17 amino acids. V shed 6 bases and J shed 0 bases, with 19 bases lying between them. From germline, CDR1 is SGHAT and CDR2 FQNNGV. The CDR3 spells CASSFRPGNPSTDTQYF. The CDR3 region has the DNA TGTGCCAGCAGTTTCCGCCCGGGAAATCCTAGCACAGATACGCAGTATTTT.

This clonotype was recorded at least ten times. The V gene is TRBV19, the J gene TRBJ2-7; 9 bases align to TRBD2. The CDR3 contains 15 residues. V lost 3 bases to trimming and J lost 1 base; unmatched junction nucleotides: 4. Germline V lookup: CDR1 LNHDA, CDR2 SQIVND (reference sequence). Here the CDR3 reads CASSIRTSVSYEQYF. DNA for the CDR3: TGTGCCAGTAGTATCCGGACTAGCGTTTCCTACGAGCAGTACTTC.

This clonotype has ten or more counts. This chain links TRBV12-5 with TRBJ2-3; TRBD2 agrees at 11 bases. The V and J ends lost 6 bases and 0 bases, in that order; junction bases with no gene match: 11. The CDR3 length is 18 residues. CDR1 and CDR2 from the germline V gene are LGHNT and FRNRAP. This CDR3 reads CASGKPGLADSSTDTQYF. As DNA, the CDR3 is TGTGCTAGTGGAAAACCGGGACTAGCGGACTCTAGCACAGATACGCAGTATTTT.

This clonotype turned up a few times. The V call is TRBV2, the J call TRBJ1-5, with D uncertain. Germline V lookup: CDR1 SNHLY, CDR2 FYNNEI. Deletions cut 3 bases from V and 2 bases from J, with 5 bases between. The CDR3 is made up of 13 amino acids. Here the CDR3 DNA reads TGTGCCAGCAGTGACTACCGCAATCAGCCCCAGCATTTT. This gives the protein CASSDYRNQPQHF.

The V and J genes are TRBV7-2 and TRBJ2-2, with TRBD1 identical over 9 bases. V lost 6 bases and J lost 6; bases outside the gene matches: 5. Germline-derived CDR1 and CDR2 are SGHTA and FQGNSA. This CDR3 has 14 residues. The DNA for the CDR3 is TGTGCCAGCAGTCCTACAGGGGGCGCCGGGGAGCTGTTTTTT. It specifies CASSPTGGAGELFF.

This clonotype showed up many times. J is TRBJ1-2 and V is TRBV4-3; 10 positions agree with TRBD1. The V and J ends lost 5 bases and 2 bases, in that order; junction bases with no gene match: 2. Germline V gene data show CDR1 as LGHNA and CDR2 as YSLEER. CDR3 length: 14 amino acids. The DNA for the CDR3 is TGCGCCAGCAGCAGGGGACAGGGGAACTATGGCTACACCTTC. It is translated as CASSRGQGNYGYTF.

This clonotype was seen ten or more times. V is TRBV14 and J is TRBJ1-2, with D tentatively TRBD1 (5 bases). CDR1 and CDR2 (germline): SGHDN, FVKESK. V was pared by 1 base and J by 4 bases, with 13 bases between. The CDR3 is 15 amino acids. The CDR3 region has the DNA TGTGCCAGCAGCCAAGCCGGGGCTACACTCTATGGCTACACCTTC. Protein sequence: CASSQAGATLYGYTF.

V usage is TRBV14 and J usage is TRBJ1-1; no clear D. Germline V gene data show CDR1 as SGHDN and CDR2 as FVKESK. V was clipped by 4 bases and J by 7 bases, with 7 bases between them. The CDR3 is made up of 11 amino acids. The CDR3 loop is CASSPLLEAFF. The CDR3 DNA reads as TGTGCCAGCAGCCCCCTGCTTGAAGCTTTCTTT. The whole variable domain, filled in from reference TRBV14 and TRBJ1-1, reads EAGVTQFPSHSVIEKGQTVTLRCDPISGHDNLYWYRRVMGKEIKFLLHFVKESKQDESGMPNNRFLAERTGGTYSTLKVQPAELEDSGVYFCASSPLLEAFFGQGTRLTVV.

This chain joins TRBV24-1 and TRBJ2-1; 16 positions match TRBD2. The CDR3 consists of 15 residues. Germline CDR1 reads KGHDR; CDR2 reads SFDVKD. With 7 bases clipped from V and 8 bases from J, the junction kept 4 bases outside the gene matches. CDR3 in amino acids: CATRSGTSGGDEQFF. The CDR3 region has the DNA TGTGCCACCAGGTCCGGGACTAGCGGGGGGGATGAGCAGTTCTTC.

As to this clonotype: An end of the junction differs from the germline gene, which may be a read error. V is TRBV19 and J is TRBJ1-1, with a tentative D call TRBD1 (6 bases). Germline CDR1 is LNHDA and CDR2 is SQIVND (reference sequence). The CDR3 runs 15 residues. CDR3 DNA: TGTGCCAGTATGGTGGGGGCCTTGGGGAACAATGAAGCTATCTTT. Its protein product is CASMVGALGNNEAIF.

This clonotype was seen at least ten times. The rearrangement uses TRBV20-1 and TRBJ1-2; tentative D call: TRBD1 (5 bases). Per germline, CDR1 DFQATT and CDR2 SNEGSKA (reference sequence). V was shortened by 2 bases and J by 7 bases, with 20 bases between the two germline ends. This CDR3 contains 15 residues. The CDR3, as DNA: TGCAGTGCTAGATATAACCCGGGGGGAATGGGTGGCTACACCTTC. Translating gives CSARYNPGGMGGYTF.